The sequence of this TCR beta chain was determined in a study of blood T cell repertoires in COVID-19. In the original analysis: Amplifying reference gene primers gave estimates of nucleated cell counts. TCRdb's table, derived via immunoSEQ multiplex PCR, lists solely in-frame clones and lacks some. The DNA gave D and trimming, while V, J and clone size come from that table. The sample yields a few hundred thousand clones, roughly 83% seen once. The V and J ends lost 6 bases and 1 base respectively, with 9 bases between them. CDR1 and CDR2 from the germline V gene are SNHLY and FYNNEI. CDR3 length: 13 amino acids.

This receptor was identified in a woman in her fifties or sixties with acute or convalescent COVID-19. This rearrangement joins TRBV2 to TRBJ1-1; perhaps TRBD1 as D (5 bases). What was sequenced was peripheral blood. Here the CDR3 DNA reads TGTGCCAGCAGGCAAACAGGGAACACTGAAGCTTTCTTT. Translated, it gives CASRQTGNTEAFF.